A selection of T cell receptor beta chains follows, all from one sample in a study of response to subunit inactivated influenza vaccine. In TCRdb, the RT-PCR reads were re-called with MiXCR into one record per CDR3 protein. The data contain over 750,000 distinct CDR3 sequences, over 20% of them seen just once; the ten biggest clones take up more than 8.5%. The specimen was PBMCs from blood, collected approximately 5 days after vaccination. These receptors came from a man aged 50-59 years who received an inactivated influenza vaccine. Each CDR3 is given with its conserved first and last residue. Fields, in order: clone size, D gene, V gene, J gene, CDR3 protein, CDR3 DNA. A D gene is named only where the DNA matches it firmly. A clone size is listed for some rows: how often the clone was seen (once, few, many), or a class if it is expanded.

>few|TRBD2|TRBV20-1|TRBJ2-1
CSASPLAGGLGGHEQFF
TGCAGTGCTTCCCCGCTAGCGGGAGGGCTGGGTGGCCATGAGCAGTTCTTC
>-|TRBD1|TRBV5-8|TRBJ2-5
CASSLGDRATETQYF
TGTGCCAGCAGCTTGGGGGACAGGGCAACGGAGACCCAGTACTTC
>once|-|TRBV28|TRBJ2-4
CASSLILWGDDIQYF
TGTGCCAGCAGCCTAATCTTATGGGGGGACGACATTCAGTACTTC
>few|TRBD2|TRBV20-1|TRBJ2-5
CSASKSGMAQETQYF
TGCAGTGCTAGTAAAAGCGGGATGGCCCAAGAGACCCAGTACTTC
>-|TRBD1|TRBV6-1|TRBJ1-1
CASRPAGTGKAFF
TGTGCCAGCAGACCCGCCGGGACAGGGAAAGCTTTCTTT
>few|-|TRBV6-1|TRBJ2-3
CASTDSSTDTQYF
TGTGCCAGCACCGACAGTAGCACAGATACGCAGTATTTT
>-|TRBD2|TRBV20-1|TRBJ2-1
CSARSGSVNEQFF
TGCAGTGCTAGGAGCGGGAGCGTCAATGAGCAGTTCTTC
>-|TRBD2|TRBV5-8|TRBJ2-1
CASSLGGGNSGTRNEQFF
TGTGCCAGCAGCTTGGGAGGGGGGAATAGCGGGACCCGCAATGAGCAGTTCTTC
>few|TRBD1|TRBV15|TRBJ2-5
CATSRALGTVRQETQYF
TGTGCCACCAGCAGAGCCCTCGGGACAGTTCGTCAAGAGACCCAGTACTTC
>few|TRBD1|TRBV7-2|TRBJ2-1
CASSFRQGGNEQFF
TGTGCCAGCAGCTTCCGACAGGGCGGCAATGAGCAGTTCTTC
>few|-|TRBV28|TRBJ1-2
CASSPSDVNYGYTF
TGTGCCAGCAGTCCCAGCGACGTCAACTATGGCTACACCTTC
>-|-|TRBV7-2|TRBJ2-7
CASRLGSRYEQYF
TGTGCCAGCCGCTTAGGATCCCGCTACGAGCAGTACTTC
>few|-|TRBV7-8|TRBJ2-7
CASSPQTSLYEQYF
TGTGCCAGCAGCCCGCAAACTAGCCTCTACGAGCAGTACTTC
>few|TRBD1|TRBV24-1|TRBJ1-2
CATSDPGTGYGYTF
TGTGCCACCAGTGACCCCGGGACAGGATATGGCTACACCTTC
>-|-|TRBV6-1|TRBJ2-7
CASSDLGRNEQYF
TGTGCCAGCAGTGATCTCGGCAGGAACGAGCAGTACTTC
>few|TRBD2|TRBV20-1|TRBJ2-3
CSATRGVPDTQYF
TGCAGTGCTACGCGGGGGGTTCCAGATACGCAGTATTTT